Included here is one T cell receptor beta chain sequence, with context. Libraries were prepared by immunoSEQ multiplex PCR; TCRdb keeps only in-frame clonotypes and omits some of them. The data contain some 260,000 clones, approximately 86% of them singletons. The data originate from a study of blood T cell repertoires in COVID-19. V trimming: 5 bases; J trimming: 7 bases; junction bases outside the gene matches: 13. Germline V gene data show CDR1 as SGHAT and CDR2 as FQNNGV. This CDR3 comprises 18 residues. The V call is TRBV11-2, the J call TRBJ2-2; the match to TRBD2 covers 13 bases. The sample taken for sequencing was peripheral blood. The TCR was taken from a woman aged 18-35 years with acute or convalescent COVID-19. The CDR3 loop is CASSPTTSGRYYVGELFF. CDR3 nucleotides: TGTGCCAGCAGCCCAACGACTAGCGGGAGGTATTATGTCGGGGAGCTGTTTTTT.